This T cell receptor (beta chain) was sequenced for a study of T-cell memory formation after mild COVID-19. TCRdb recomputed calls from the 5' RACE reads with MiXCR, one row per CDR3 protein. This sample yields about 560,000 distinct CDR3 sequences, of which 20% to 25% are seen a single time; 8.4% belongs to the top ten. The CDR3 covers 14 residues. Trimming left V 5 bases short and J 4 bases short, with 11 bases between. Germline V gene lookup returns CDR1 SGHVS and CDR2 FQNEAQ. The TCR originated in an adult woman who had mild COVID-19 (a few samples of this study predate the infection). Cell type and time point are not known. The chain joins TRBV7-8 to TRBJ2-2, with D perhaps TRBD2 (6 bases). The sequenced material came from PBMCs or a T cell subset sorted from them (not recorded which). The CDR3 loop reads CASSTRGCTGELFF. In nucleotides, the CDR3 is TGTGCCAGCAGCACCCGGGGGTGCACCGGGGAGCTGTTTTTT.